One and the same sample provided the 25 T cell receptor beta chains below, sequenced in a study of CD8+CD57+ T cells in acquired aplastic anemia. CDR3 and TCR beta VDJ profiling relied on genomic DNA as the template. TCRdb analysed the reads with MiXCR anew, one entry per CDR3 protein. The sample includes 62,000 or so distinct CDR3 sequences, 54% of them seen just once. Sequenced sample: sorted CD4+, CD8+, or CD8+CD57+ T cells (not recorded which) from PBMCs. The receptors derive from a human donor in good health, serving as a control.

This rearrangement joins TRBV20-1 to TRBJ2-5; 8 bases fit TRBD1. J lost 3 bases, V lost 3 bases, and 6 bases had no gene match. Germline CDR1 and CDR2: DFQATT and SNEGSKA (reference sequence). The length of the CDR3 is 14 residues. This CDR3 is CSASRPDREETQYF. In nucleotides, the CDR3 is TGCAGTGCTAGTAGACCGGACAGGGAAGAGACCCAGTACTTC.

This clonotype was seen a few times. The chain couples TRBV5-6 to TRBJ2-1; D gene ambiguous. CDR3 length: 14 residues. The germline CDR1 and CDR2 sequences are SGHDT and YYEEEE. Trimming removed 4 bases from V and 1 base from J, with 9 bases in between. The CDR3 loop reads CASSLSASYNEQFF. As DNA, the CDR3 is TGTGCCAGCAGCCTCAGCGCATCCTACAATGAGCAGTTCTTC.

This clonotype was detected a few times. The chain has TRBV7-2 and TRBJ1-1; 12 nucleotides agree with TRBD1. This CDR3 region has 15 residues. V was pared by 5 bases and J by 6 bases, with 7 bases of the junction left unmatched. Germline V gene sequence: CDR1 SGHTA, CDR2 FQGNSA. The CDR3 is CASSPGTGGSAEAFF. CDR3 in DNA: TGTGCCAGCAGCCCGGGGACAGGGGGCTCAGCTGAAGCTTTCTTT.

The chain combines TRBV24-1 with TRBJ1-2; D perhaps matches TRBD1 (5 bases). The CDR3 is 13 amino acids. V was clipped by 5 bases and J by 4 bases, with 10 bases between them. The germline V gene has CDR1 KGHDR and CDR2 SFDVKD. The CDR3 protein is CATSAGTTYGYTF. The CDR3 DNA is TGTGCCACCAGTGCCGGGACCACCTATGGCTACACCTTC.

This clonotype was seen a single time. The genes are TRBV19 and TRBJ2-5; tentative D call: TRBD2 (5 bases). V lost 7 bases, J lost 4 bases, and 16 bases lay in between. The CDR3 is 14 amino acids. Germline V lookup: CDR1 LNHDA, CDR2 SQIVND (reference sequence). CDR3 DNA sequence: TGTGCCAGTACTTCTGTGGGAGAGACAGAGACCCAGTACTTC. Protein sequence: CASTSVGETETQYF.

This clonotype was counted ten times or more. One end of the junction is discordant with germline, which a read error may explain. The chain joins TRBV7-2 to TRBJ1-2, with D perhaps matching TRBD1 (5 bases). This CDR3 spans 12 amino acids. Germline-derived CDR1 and CDR2 are SGHTA and FQGNSA. The DNA for the CDR3 is TGCGCCAGCAGCTTGGGGGACTATGGCTACACCTTC. Its protein product is CASSLGDYGYTF. Full variable domain (outside the CDR3, taken from reference TRBV7-2 and TRBJ1-2): GAGVSQSPSNKVTEKGKDVELRCDPISGHTALYWYRQSLGQGLEFLIYFQGNSAPDKSGLPSDRFSAERTGGSVSTLTIQRTQQEDSAVYLCASSLGDYGYTFGSGTRLTVV.

The rearrangement links TRBV7-9 to TRBJ2-7; 15 bases are a match to TRBD2. The CDR3 runs 15 residues. Germline trimming cut 4 bases from V and 7 bases from J; bases unmatched to any gene: 5. Germline CDR1 reads SEHNR; CDR2 reads FQNEAQ (reference sequence). Here the CDR3 reads CASSYRTSGGDEQYF. Written as DNA, the CDR3 is TGTGCCAGCAGCTATAGGACTAGCGGGGGGGATGAGCAGTACTTC. The whole variable domain, remainder taken from reference TRBV7-9 and TRBJ2-7, is DTGVSQNPRHKITKRGQNVTFRCDPISEHNRLYWYRQTLGQGPEFLTYFQNEAQLEKSRLLSDRFSAERPKGSFSTLEIQRTEQGDSAMYLCASSYRTSGGDEQYFGPGTRLTVT.

This clonotype occurred many times. J is TRBJ1-1 and V is TRBV7-9; no definite D call. The CDR3 runs to 15 residues. V was trimmed by 5 bases and J by 1 base, leaving 14 bases between them. Germline values: CDR1 SEHNR, CDR2 FQNEAQ (reference sequence). The CDR3 DNA reads as TGTGCCAGCAGCGCGACGGATTTCAGGAACACTGAAGCTTTCTTT. Its protein is CASSATDFRNTEAFF.

The V gene is TRBV25-1, the J gene TRBJ2-7; 7 nucleotides line up with TRBD1. The germline V gene has CDR1 MGHDK and CDR2 SYGVNS. There are 16 residues in the CDR3. V lost 1 base, J lost 0 bases, and 6 bases stayed unmatched. The CDR3 here is CASSESHRGSSYEQYV. The DNA for the CDR3 is TGTGCCAGCAGTGAATCCCACAGGGGTAGCTCCTACGAGCAGTACGTC.

Details on this clonotype: One end of the junction varies from germline; a read error may be responsible. J is TRBJ1-4 and V is TRBV10-3; D possibly corresponds to TRBD1 (5 bases). This CDR3 is built from 14 residues. Germline V gene sequence: CDR1 ENHRY, CDR2 SYGVKD. The CDR3 nucleotides read TGTGCCATCAGTGACGACAGAACTAGTGAAAAACTGTTTTTT. Amino acid sequence: CAISDDRTSEKLFF.

The gene calls are TRBV9 and TRBJ2-7; 9 nucleotides agree with TRBD1. Germline V CDR1 and CDR2: SGDLS, YYNGEE. J lost 5 bases, V lost 3 bases, and 3 bases had no gene match. This CDR3 has 13 amino acids. CDR3: CASSGGTGNEQYF. The CDR3 nucleotides read TGTGCCAGCAGCGGGGGGACAGGGAACGAGCAGTACTTC.

This chain joins TRBV9 and TRBJ1-1; TRBD1 might be the D (6 bases). The V and J ends lost 2 bases and 3 bases respectively, with 11 bases between them. In germline, CDR1 is SGDLS, CDR2 YYNGEE. CDR3 length: 14 amino acids. DNA of the CDR3: TGTGCCAGCAGCGTTACAGGGCGTTACACTGAAGCTTTCTTT. Its translation is CASSVTGRYTEAFF.

This clonotype has a count of ten or more. This chain's CDR3 is CASWARSTEAFF. The CDR3 bases are TGTGCCAGCTGGGCTCGAAGCACTGAAGCTTTCTTT. The V call is TRBV27, the J call TRBJ1-1; D gene uncertain. Germline V lookup: CDR1 MNHEY, CDR2 SMNVEV (reference sequence). With 8 bases removed from V and 4 bases from J, the gap between germline ends came to 11 bases. The CDR3 length is 12 residues.

The chain recombines TRBV7-6 with TRBJ2-7; D perhaps matches TRBD1 (5 bases). This CDR3 spans 15 amino acids. CDR1 SGHVS and CDR2 FNYEAQ come from the germline V gene. V shed 4 bases and J shed 1 base, with 14 bases lying between them. In DNA form, the CDR3 reads TGTGCCAGCAGCTCTTCGCTGGGGCCGTCCTACGAGCAGTACTTC. Residues: CASSSSLGPSYEQYF.

The chain is built from TRBV20-1 and TRBJ1-2; 7 positions match TRBD1. The CDR3 runs to 17 residues. The germline V gene encodes CDR1 DFQATT and CDR2 SNEGSKA (reference sequence). V was clipped by 1 base and J by 7 bases; unmatched bases: 18. CDR3 nucleotide sequence: TGCAGTGCTAGAGGCATTCTATCGATGACAGGGTTCCCTGGCTACACCTTC. Its translation: CSARGILSMTGFPGYTF.

In this sample, this clonotype is medium-sized. The V gene is TRBV29-1, the J gene TRBJ1-1, with TRBD1 identical over 7 bases. The CDR3 extends over 14 amino acids. The V gene's germline CDR1 is SQVTM and CDR2 ANQGSEA. V gave up 4 bases and J gave up 3 bases; unmatched junction bases: 8. The CDR3 DNA sequence: TGCAGCGTTGGATGGGGGACAGATGACACTGAAGCTTTCTTT. Its protein is CSVGWGTDDTEAFF.

The rearrangement uses TRBV7-2 and TRBJ1-2, with unresolved D. V lost 4 bases and J 2 bases, leaving 5 bases between the germline ends. The CDR3 is made up of 12 amino acids. Germline CDR1 and CDR2: SGHTA and FQGNSA. The CDR3 loop is CASSSVNYGYTF. For the CDR3, the DNA is TGTGCCAGCAGCTCCGTGAACTATGGCTACACCTTC.

The chain has TRBV20-1 and TRBJ2-5; 9 bases agree with TRBD1. The CDR3 has 13 amino acids. CDR1 is DFQATT, CDR2 SNEGSKA, per germline (reference sequence). The V segment lost 5 bases and the J segment 2 bases; nucleotides outside the gene matches: 3. The CDR3 bases are TGCAGTGCTTGGACAGGGGAACAAGAGACCCAGTACTTC. Translation: CSAWTGEQETQYF.

This clonotype has at least ten counts. This rearrangement joins TRBV4-1 to TRBJ2-7; D perhaps matches TRBD1 (6 bases). The ends were cut back, 2 bases at V and 2 bases at J, with 13 bases in the middle. Germline CDR1 and CDR2: MGHRA and YSYEKL. The CDR3 runs to 15 residues. CDR3 sequence (DNA): TGCGCCAGCAGCCAACGACGACAGGAGGCCTACGAGCAGTACTTC. The encoded protein is CASSQRRQEAYEQYF.

To note about this clonotype: This may be a read error: a much more frequent sequence differs by one nucleotide. V usage is TRBV30 and J usage is TRBJ2-5, with D unclear. The CDR3 length is 14 residues. Germline loops: CDR1 GTSNPN, CDR2 SVGIG (reference sequence). The CDR3 region has the DNA TGTGCCCGGAGTGTACCTGGGTCCCAAGAGACCCAGTACTTC. This gives the protein CARSVPGSQETQYF.

This clonotype was counted many times. The chain recombines TRBV11-2 with TRBJ1-1; D is unclear. The CDR3 consists of 15 residues. Trimming stripped 8 bases from V and 1 base from J, with 17 bases between. The germline gives CDR1 SGHAT, CDR2 FQNNGV. CDR3 region: CASLGQTWGNTEAFF. The CDR3 DNA follows: TGTGCCAGCTTGGGTCAGACGTGGGGGAACACTGAAGCTTTCTTT.

This clonotype was counted at least ten times. The chain's CDR3 is CASSLRQGVVDTQYF. Written as DNA, the CDR3 is TGTGCCAGCAGTTTACGGCAGGGGGTGGTGGATACGCAGTATTTT. This chain joins TRBV12-3 or TRBV12-4 and TRBJ2-3, with 7 bases that match TRBD1. The CDR3 has 15 residues. After removal of 2 bases from V and 6 bases from J, the junction contained 8 bases not matched to a gene.

This clonotype was recorded many times. The chain couples TRBV12-3 or TRBV12-4 to TRBJ1-1; 10 nucleotides align to TRBD1. The CDR3 length is 14 residues. Losses at the gene ends were 5 bases for V and 3 bases for J; bases not matched to a gene: 3. The DNA for the CDR3 is TGTGCCAGCAGTCGACAGGGGGCCGACACTGAAGCTTTCTTT. Amino acid sequence: CASSRQGADTEAFF.

By proportion, this clonotype is medium-sized. The chain carries TRBV20-1 and TRBJ2-5; the match to TRBD2 covers 11 bases. With V trimmed by 7 bases and J by 3 bases, 7 bases remained unmatched. This CDR3 spans 14 amino acids. CDR1 and CDR2 (germline): DFQATT, SNEGSKA (reference sequence). The CDR3 bases are TGCAGTGTACATAGCGGGAGGGAGGAAGAGACCCAGTACTTC. Protein sequence: CSVHSGREEETQYF.

This clonotype was recorded only once. The conserved final phenylalanine or tryptophan is absent from the CDR3, which likely points to a read error. This sequence joins TRBV7-6 and TRBJ1-2; 8 nucleotides line up with TRBD1. The V gene end was trimmed by 0 bases and the J gene end by 2 bases; junction bases not matched to a gene: 8. This CDR3 spans 17 amino acids. Germline CDR1 and CDR2: SGHVS and FNYEAQ. CDR3 bases: TGTGCCAGCAGCTTAGCGCCGACAGGGGAACCCAACTATGGCTACACCCTC. Translated, it gives CASSLAPTGEPNYGYTL.